Below, 25 T cell receptor beta chains from the same sample are listed, as sequenced in a study of T cells after yellow fever vaccination. TCRdb called the 5' RACE reads again in MiXCR, with one record for every CDR3 protein. The sample includes roughly 240,000 distinct CDR3 sequences, roughly 6.2% of them seen just once. The specimen was CD4+ T cells sorted from PBMCs, collected on the day of the yellow fever booster vaccination. These receptors were obtained from a man younger than 45 who received the YFV17D yellow fever vaccine.

This chain connects TRBV4-2 to TRBJ1-2; 8 positions agree with TRBD1. There are 14 residues in the CDR3. Germline loops: CDR1 LGHNA, CDR2 YNFKEQ. V lost 0 bases to trimming and J lost 5 bases; unmatched junction nucleotides: 2. CDR3 residues: CASSQEGQGYGYTF. CDR3 DNA sequence: TGTGCCAGCAGCCAAGAAGGACAGGGATATGGCTACACCTTC.

V usage is TRBV15 and J usage is TRBJ1-6, with 7 bases that match TRBD1. The germline V gene has CDR1 LNHNV and CDR2 YYDKDF (reference sequence). V lost 0 bases to trimming and J lost 8 bases; unmatched junction nucleotides: 10. The CDR3 consists of 17 residues. The CDR3 coding sequence is TGTGCCACCAGCAGAGATGCCCGACAGGGTAGAGATTCACCCCTCCACTTT. This encodes CATSRDARQGRDSPLHF.

This clonotype showed up many times. The chain combines TRBV4-3 with TRBJ2-5; 9 positions match TRBD2. The V segment lost 0 bases and the J segment 6 bases; nucleotides outside the gene matches: 8. This CDR3 is 16 amino acids long. Looked up from germline, CDR1 is LGHNA and CDR2 is YSLEER. CDR3 sequence reads: CASSQDGVAGVKTQYF. The CDR3 bases are TGCGCCAGCAGCCAAGATGGGGTAGCGGGAGTAAAGACCCAGTACTTC.

This clonotype was counted a few times. J is TRBJ1-2 and V is TRBV7-2, with 7 bases matching TRBD1. V lost 5 bases, J lost 6 bases, and 6 bases stayed unmatched. Germline CDR1 and CDR2: SGHTA and FQGNSA. The length of the CDR3 is 13 residues. The CDR3 sequence: CASSPGQVHGYTF. In DNA form, the CDR3 reads TGTGCCAGCAGCCCCGGACAGGTTCATGGCTACACCTTC.

This clonotype was seen repeatedly, ten times or more. The rearrangement uses TRBV12-3 or TRBV12-4 and TRBJ2-3, with D unclear. V lost 8 bases, J lost 5 bases, and 14 bases lay in between. This CDR3 comprises 13 residues. The CDR3 sequence is CASEMGFGDTQYF. CDR3 coding DNA: TGTGCCAGCGAGATGGGGTTCGGAGATACGCAGTATTTT.

This clonotype occurred many times. The rearrangement joins TRBV5-1 to TRBJ2-3, with 10 nucleotides matching TRBD2. CDR3 length equals 17 residues. The V gene end was trimmed by 7 bases and the J gene end by 9 bases; junction bases not matched to a gene: 20. CDR1 and CDR2 (germline): SGHRS, YFSETQ. This chain's CDR3 is CASAVQGPSSGSVTQYF. The CDR3 DNA reads as TGCGCCAGCGCCGTACAGGGCCCATCTAGCGGGAGTGTGACGCAGTATTTT.

The chain carries TRBV7-2 and TRBJ2-7; 10 bases line up with TRBD1. The germline V gene has CDR1 SGHTA and CDR2 FQGNSA. The ends lost 5 bases at V and 5 bases at J; junction bases unmatched: 6. The CDR3 spans 14 residues. CDR3 in DNA: TGTGCCAGCAGCCCGACAGGGGGCCGAAACGAGCAGTACTTC. Translating gives CASSPTGGRNEQYF.

This clonotype has more than one count but fewer than ten. The V call is TRBV7-9, the J call TRBJ2-4, with D possibly TRBD2 on 6 matching bases. In germline, CDR1 is SEHNR, CDR2 FQNEAQ (reference sequence). V was pared by 6 bases and J by 7 bases, with 19 bases between. The CDR3 is 15 amino acids. The CDR3: CASRSLGGPENIQYF. CDR3 bases: TGTGCCAGCAGGAGCCTCGGAGGGCCGGAGAACATTCAGTACTTC.

Ten or more counts support this clonotype. The chain joins TRBV12-3 or TRBV12-4 to TRBJ2-7, with a weak D call TRBD1 (5 bases). The V and J ends lost 6 bases and 6 bases respectively, with 12 bases between them. This CDR3 comprises 12 residues. DNA for the CDR3: TGTGCCAGCAGGAGCGCAGGGCGCGAGCAGTACTTC. As protein: CASRSAGREQYF.

The rearrangement links TRBV14 to TRBJ2-1; D is possibly TRBD1 (6 bases). The CDR3 is 15 amino acids. The germline V gene has CDR1 SGHDN and CDR2 FVKESK. The V end was cut by 2 bases, the J end by 8 bases, with 16 bases between. This CDR3 is CASSQPTGKKYEQFF. In nucleotides, the CDR3 is TGTGCCAGCAGCCAACCGACAGGTAAAAAGTATGAGCAGTTCTTC.

This chain links TRBV7-8 with TRBJ2-7; tentatively, D is TRBD1 (5 bases). Germline V gene data show CDR1 as SGHVS and CDR2 as FQNEAQ. V was clipped by 4 bases and J by 2 bases, with 9 bases between them. This CDR3 spans 13 amino acids. The CDR3 spells CASSSPDTYEQYF. The CDR3 DNA sequence: TGTGCCAGCAGCTCGCCGGACACCTACGAGCAGTACTTC.

Remarks on this clonotype: One junction end does not reproduce the germline sequence, and a read error may be involved. This chain uses TRBV20-1 with TRBJ2-1; 9 nucleotides align to TRBD2. The germline V gene encodes CDR1 DFQATT and CDR2 SNEGSKA (reference sequence). The CDR3 totals 16 residues. The CDR3 sequence is CCARHGAGGSYNEQFF. CDR3 coding DNA: TGCTGTGCTAGACACGGGGCGGGAGGGTCCTACAATGAGCAGTTCTTC.

This clonotype was seen a handful of times. The V call is TRBV13, the J call TRBJ2-1; 8 bases are shared with TRBD2. The CDR3 runs 14 residues. Germline CDR1 is PRHDT and CDR2 is FYEKMQ (reference sequence). V trimming: 5 bases; J trimming: 6 bases; junction bases outside the gene matches: 6. This CDR3 is CASSHSGGSNEQFF. In nucleotides, the CDR3 is TGTGCCAGCAGCCACTCGGGAGGGAGCAATGAGCAGTTCTTC.

Many counts were recorded for this clonotype. The chain links TRBV20-1 to TRBJ2-7, with unresolved D. The CDR3 loop spans 11 amino acids. The germline CDR1 and CDR2 sequences are DFQATT and SNEGSKA (reference sequence). Trimming stripped 0 bases from V and 3 bases from J, with 3 bases between. The chain's CDR3 is CSARDDYEQYF. Written as DNA, the CDR3 is TGCAGTGCTAGAGATGACTACGAGCAGTACTTC.

Ten or more counts support this clonotype. The chain links TRBV20-1 to TRBJ2-7; 8 bases align to TRBD2. V trimming: 0 bases; J trimming: 6 bases; junction bases outside the gene matches: 4. CDR3 length: 13 amino acids. Looked up from germline, CDR1 is DFQATT and CDR2 is SNEGSKA (reference sequence). CDR3 DNA sequence: TGCAGTGCTAGAGACGCGGGAGGAAGCGAGCAGTACTTC. Encoded protein: CSARDAGGSEQYF.

This clonotype was picked up a small number of times. CDR3: CASSLNHTRTPQQGLSNQPQHF. In DNA form, the CDR3 reads TGTGCCAGCAGCCTTAACCACACTCGAACTCCACAGCAAGGACTTAGCAATCAGCCCCAGCATTTT. J is TRBJ1-5 and V is TRBV14; no reliable D call. V was clipped by 4 bases and J by 0 bases, with 31 bases between them. Germline-derived CDR1 and CDR2 are SGHDN and FVKESK. The CDR3 runs to 22 residues.

The chain employs TRBV12-3 or TRBV12-4 and TRBJ2-1, with TRBD2 as a possible D gene (5 bases). Trimming pared 6 bases from V and 10 bases from J, leaving 19 bases between. CDR3 size: 14 residues. The CDR3 sequence is CASSLLGVRAEQFF. The DNA of the CDR3 is TGTGCCAGCAGCCTGTTGGGAGTTCGAGCCGAGCAGTTCTTC.

The J gene is TRBJ2-2, the V gene TRBV27; D is ambiguous. The CDR3 spans 18 residues. Trimming removed 3 bases from V and 0 bases from J, with 17 bases in between. Germline V gene data show CDR1 as MNHEY and CDR2 as SMNVEV (reference sequence). The CDR3 is CASSLHAGRSSNTGELFF. The CDR3 nucleotides are TGTGCCAGCAGTTTGCACGCCGGACGCAGTTCGAACACCGGGGAGCTGTTTTTT.

This clonotype was counted only a few times. This chain uses TRBV4-2 with TRBJ2-1, with a tentative D call TRBD1 (5 bases). The CDR3 runs to 14 residues. Deletions cut 0 bases from V and 12 bases from J, with 15 bases between. Germline assignment: CDR1 LGHNA and CDR2 YNFKEQ. CDR3 DNA: TGTGCCAGCAGCCAAGAGAAGGCTACAGGCGGGCAGTTCTTC. Translated, it gives CASSQEKATGGQFF.

This clonotype has ten or more counts. J is TRBJ2-1 and V is TRBV6-6; 8 nucleotides line up with TRBD1. Germline loops: CDR1 MNHNY, CDR2 SVGAGI (reference sequence). Trimming cost V 6 bases and J 8 bases; bases outside gene matches: 3. The CDR3 has 12 residues. DNA for the CDR3: TGTGCCAGCAGATACAGGGGGTATGAGCAGTTCTTC. It yields the protein CASRYRGYEQFF.

This clonotype was detected many times. The V and J genes are TRBV7-2 and TRBJ1-1, with D hard to call. V was cut by 4 bases and J by 1 base, with 7 bases left in between. In germline, CDR1 is SGHTA, CDR2 FQGNSA. The CDR3 sequence is 13 residues long. CDR3 amino acids: CASSSVQNTEAFF. The CDR3 nucleotides read TGTGCCAGCAGCTCAGTCCAGAACACTGAAGCTTTCTTT.

The table lists this clonotype with many counts. V gene TRBV10-3 combines with J gene TRBJ2-1; 10 positions agree with TRBD2. This CDR3 has 13 residues. Germline V gives CDR1 ENHRY, CDR2 SYGVKD. V gave up 10 bases and J gave up 7 bases; unmatched junction bases: 7. CDR3 coding DNA: TGTGCCACTGGGCTAGCGGGAGCAAATGAGCAGTTCTTC. It translates to CATGLAGANEQFF.

This clonotype was recorded a few times. V gene TRBV11-2 combines with J gene TRBJ2-1, with D perhaps matching TRBD1 (5 bases). Germline V gives CDR1 SGHAT, CDR2 FQNNGV. V was cut by 0 bases and J by 10 bases, with 13 bases left in between. The CDR3 covers 14 residues. The CDR3 reads CASSLDRRGGEQFF. The DNA for the CDR3 is TGTGCCAGCAGCTTAGATCGAAGGGGTGGCGAGCAGTTCTTC. The full variable domain, with the rest looked up from reference TRBV11-2 and TRBJ2-1, is EAGVAQSPRYKIIEKRQSVAFWCNPISGHATLYWYQQILGQGPKLLIQFQNNGVVDDSQLPKDRFSAERLKGVDSTLKIQPAKLEDSAVYLCASSLDRRGGEQFFGPGTRLTVL.

Notes on this clonotype: A read error may explain this, as a much larger clone is one base away. In DNA, the CDR3 is TGTGCCAGCAGCCCAAGAATAGCGGGAGGGGTCTACGAGCAGTACTTC. It yields the protein CASSPRIAGGVYEQYF. The chain is built from TRBV7-2 and TRBJ2-7, with 11 positions matching TRBD2. The CDR3 is made up of 16 amino acids. V shed 5 bases, J shed 3 bases, and the junction held 9 bases outside the gene matches. Germline V gives CDR1 SGHTA, CDR2 FQGNSA.

The V gene is TRBV3-1, the J gene TRBJ2-7; 7 bases match TRBD2. V dropped 1 base and J dropped 4; count of bases not matched to a gene: 10. Germline assignment: CDR1 LGHDT and CDR2 YNNKEL (reference sequence). This CDR3 is built from 16 residues. As DNA, the CDR3 is TGTGCCAGCAGCCAAGTATGGCTCGGGAGGTTATACGAGCAGTACTTC. Its translation is CASSQVWLGRLYEQYF.